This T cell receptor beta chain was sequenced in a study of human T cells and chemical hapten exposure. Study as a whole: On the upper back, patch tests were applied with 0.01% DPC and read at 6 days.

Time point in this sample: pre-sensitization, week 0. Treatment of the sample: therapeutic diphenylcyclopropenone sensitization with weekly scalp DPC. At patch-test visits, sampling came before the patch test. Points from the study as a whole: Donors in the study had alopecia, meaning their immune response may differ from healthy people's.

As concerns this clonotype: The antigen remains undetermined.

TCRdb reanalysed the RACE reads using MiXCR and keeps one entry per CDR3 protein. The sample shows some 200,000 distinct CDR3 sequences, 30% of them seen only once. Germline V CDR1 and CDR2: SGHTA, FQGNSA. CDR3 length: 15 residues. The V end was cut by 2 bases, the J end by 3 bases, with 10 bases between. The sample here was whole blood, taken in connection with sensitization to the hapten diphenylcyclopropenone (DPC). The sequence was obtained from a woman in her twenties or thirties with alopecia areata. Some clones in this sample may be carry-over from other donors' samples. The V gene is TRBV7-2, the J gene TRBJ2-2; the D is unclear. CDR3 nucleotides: TGTGCCAGCAGCTTATCGTCTGGGTACACCGGGGAGCTGTTTTTT. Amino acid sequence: CASSLSSGYTGELFF.